The next 18 T cell receptor beta chains were all read from a single sample in a study of blood T cells in healthy people across ages. Primers used in a second PCR of roughly 7 to 12 cycles were a sample-barcoded 5' primer and a J-beta primer mix. From the 5' RACE reads, TCRdb called clonotypes with MiXCR, one entry per CDR3 protein. The sample holds some 890,000 distinct CDR3 sequences, 25% to 35% seen once. This sample was also put to use in a study of T cells of mothers and their children.

The sequencing sample was made of blood. The receptors were sampled from a woman aged 40 to 50 in good health.

Worth noting for this clonotype: The junction departs from germline at one end; a sequencing error may be responsible. The chain is built from TRBV5-1 and TRBJ2-1, with a possible D match to TRBD1 (5 bases). The CDR3 is 16 amino acids. Germline assignment: CDR1 SGHRS and CDR2 YFSETQ. CDR3 in DNA: TGCGCCAGCAGCCTACTGCAGGGCAGCTCCCACAATGAGCAGTTCTTC. This gives the protein CASSLLQGSSHNEQFF.

V is TRBV10-3 and J is TRBJ2-1; TRBD1 matches 9 bases. The J segment lost 0 bases and the V segment lost 6 bases, leaving 3 bases of the junction unmatched. There are 15 residues in the CDR3. CDR1 and CDR2 (germline): ENHRY, SYGVKD. CDR3 sequence: CAIRGGQGSYNEQFF. The CDR3 DNA follows: TGTGCCATCAGGGGGGGACAGGGCTCCTACAATGAGCAGTTCTTC.

This chain connects TRBV18 to TRBJ2-3; 7 bases agree with TRBD1. CDR3 length: 14 amino acids. Trimming cost V 1 base and J 6 bases; bases outside gene matches: 4. Looked up from germline, CDR1 is KGHSH and CDR2 is LQKENI. The CDR3 DNA reads as TGTGCCAGCTCACCACGGGACAGCAGGGATACGCAGTATTTT. Its translation: CASSPRDSRDTQYF.

This clonotype was counted between two and nine times. The chain combines TRBV20-1 with TRBJ2-1; the D call may be TRBD1 or TRBD2 (5 bases each). The CDR3 is made up of 17 amino acids. Trimming shortened V by 1 base and J by 6 bases, and 22 bases separated the two germline ends. Germline CDR1 and CDR2: DFQATT and SNEGSKA (reference sequence). In nucleotides, the CDR3 is TGCAGTGCTAGAGTGGTCCGGGGCGTACACCTTACCAATGAGCAGTTCTTC. Amino acid sequence: CSARVVRGVHLTNEQFF.

CDR3 loop: CASSVAGGPNYGYTF. CDR3 coding DNA: TGTGCCAGCAGCGTAGCTGGGGGACCGAACTATGGCTACACCTTC. The V call is TRBV9, the J call TRBJ1-2, with D perhaps matching TRBD1 (5 bases). This CDR3 is built from 15 residues. Germline V gives CDR1 SGDLS, CDR2 YYNGEE. Trimming shortened V by 0 bases and J by 2 bases, and 11 bases separated the two germline ends.

The rearrangement joins TRBV20-1 to TRBJ2-5; 11 nucleotides match TRBD2. The ends lost 1 base at V and 5 bases at J; junction bases unmatched: 6. The CDR3 runs to 15 residues. The germline V gene encodes CDR1 DFQATT and CDR2 SNEGSKA (reference sequence). The CDR3 loop is CSARVASGGLETQYF. DNA for the CDR3: TGCAGTGCTAGAGTGGCTAGCGGGGGGCTGGAGACCCAGTACTTC.

This clonotype was recorded many times. V is TRBV21-1 and J is TRBJ2-6. TRBV21-1 is shown as a pseudogene. The CDR3 runs to 14 residues. The CDR3 loop is CASSMDSGANVLTF. CDR3 bases: TGTGCCAGCAGCATGGACTCTGGGGCCAACGTCCTGACTTTC.

This clonotype came up a few times. The chain links TRBV5-1 to TRBJ1-5; 9 bases fit TRBD1. Germline CDR1 is SGHRS and CDR2 is YFSETQ. This CDR3 region has 14 residues. V lost 4 bases, J lost 9 bases, and 8 bases stayed unmatched. The CDR3 DNA sequence: TGCGCCAGCAGCGCGGGACAGGGTGGATGGCCCCAGCATTTT. Residues: CASSAGQGGWPQHF.

This clonotype was seen a few times. This chain joins TRBV24-1 and TRBJ1-2, with 8 bases aligning to TRBD1. J was trimmed by 4 bases and V by 3 bases; bases with no gene match: 6. CDR1 and CDR2 from the germline V gene are KGHDR and SFDVKD. CDR3 length equals 15 residues. The CDR3 DNA reads TGTGCCACCAGTGATCAAACAGGGGGGTTCTATGGCTACACCTTC. The encoded protein is CATSDQTGGFYGYTF.

The rearrangement uses TRBV6-4 and TRBJ2-3; TRBD1 matches at 10 bases. The V gene's germline CDR1 is MRHNA and CDR2 SNTAGT. This CDR3 is 16 amino acids long. Losses at the gene ends were 0 bases for V and 4 bases for J; bases not matched to a gene: 4. The CDR3 DNA follows: TGTGCCAGCAGTGACTCCCCGGACAGGGGGGCAGATACGCAGTATTTT. It specifies CASSDSPDRGADTQYF.

This clonotype appeared many times. The gene calls are TRBV7-2 and TRBJ1-4, with D maybe TRBD1 (5 bases). The CDR3 totals 14 residues. The V gene lost 3 bases and the J gene lost 8 bases, with 13 bases spanning the gap. CDR1 and CDR2 (germline): SGHTA, FQGNSA. In DNA, the CDR3 is TGTGCCAGCAGCTTCCCCGGCAGGGCCGAAAAACTGTTTTTT. Its protein is CASSFPGRAEKLFF. Full variable domain (outside the CDR3, taken from reference TRBV7-2 and TRBJ1-4): GAGVSQSPSNKVTEKGKDVELRCDPISGHTALYWYRQSLGQGLEFLIYFQGNSAPDKSGLPSDRFSAERTGGSVSTLTIQRTQQEDSAVYLCASSFPGRAEKLFFGSGTQLSVL.

V gene TRBV20-1 combines with J gene TRBJ2-3; perhaps TRBD2 as D (5 bases). V was trimmed by 1 base and J by 2 bases, leaving 13 bases between them. The germline V gene encodes CDR1 DFQATT and CDR2 SNEGSKA (reference sequence). The CDR3 length is 15 residues. The CDR3: CSARGEGRPTDTQYF. Here the CDR3 DNA reads TGCAGTGCTAGAGGTGAGGGCCGGCCCACAGATACGCAGTATTTT.

This clonotype was observed a few times. A much larger clone lies one base from this, so it may be a read error. The chain recombines TRBV6-5 with TRBJ2-1; D possibly corresponds to TRBD2 (6 bases). V was pared by 6 bases and J by 10 bases, with 22 bases between. From germline, CDR1 is MNHEY and CDR2 SVGAGI. This CDR3 spans 15 amino acids. CDR3 nucleotides: TGTGCCAGCAGGATCACCGGGGGAGAGGGCCACGAGCAGTTCTTC. This codes for CASRITGGEGHEQFF.

This chain links TRBV2 with TRBJ1-5; D gene uncertain. The V end lost 2 bases, the J end lost 6 bases, and 11 bases lay between the germline ends. Germline V gives CDR1 SNHLY, CDR2 FYNNEI. The CDR3 has 14 residues. In DNA form, the CDR3 reads TGTGCCAGCAGTGAACAGGAGGGAAGTCAGCCCCAGCATTTT. It codes for CASSEQEGSQPQHF.

The V and J genes are TRBV28 and TRBJ2-5; D is possibly TRBD2 (6 bases). The CDR3 runs to 15 residues. Germline V lookup: CDR1 MDHEN, CDR2 SYDVKM. V was shortened by 9 bases and J by 1 base, with 18 bases between the two germline ends. The CDR3 loop reads CASTPGDERQETQYF. DNA for the CDR3: TGTGCCAGTACTCCGGGGGACGAGCGCCAAGAGACCCAGTACTTC.

This chain links TRBV5-1 with TRBJ2-1, with D hard to call. The CDR3 is made up of 14 amino acids. CDR1 is SGHRS, CDR2 YFSETQ, per germline. The V and J ends lost 0 bases and 9 bases respectively, with 13 bases between them. The CDR3 sequence is CASSLDPSVGEQFF. The DNA of the CDR3 is TGCGCCAGCAGCTTGGATCCCAGTGTCGGTGAGCAGTTCTTC.

This clonotype occurred a few times. The DNA of the CDR3 is TGTGCCAGCACCGCTATCAGGGGCAATGAGCAGTTCTTC. Its protein is CASTAIRGNEQFF. The chain employs TRBV12-3 or TRBV12-4 and TRBJ2-1; D possibly corresponds to TRBD1 (6 bases). The CDR3 consists of 13 residues. Trimming took off 7 bases at V and 6 bases at J, with 13 bases between the two ends.

A word on this clonotype: Given a much more abundant clone one base away, this may be a read error. J is TRBJ2-6 and V is TRBV28; D remains ambiguous. Germline V lookup: CDR1 MDHEN, CDR2 SYDVKM. CDR3 size: 16 residues. The germline V and J ends were trimmed by 6 bases and 1 base, with 13 bases remaining between them. CDR3 nucleotides: TGTGCCAGCAGGGCTGCGGTCCCATCTGGGGCCAACGTCCTGACTTTC. It translates to CASRAAVPSGANVLTF.